The rows below give T cell receptor beta chains drawn from one sample of a study of blood T cells in healthy people across ages. TCRdb ran MiXCR on the 5' RACE reads and lists one entry per CDR3 protein. There are roughly 680,000 distinct CDR3 sequences in the sample; over 40% occur only once, and about 13% lies in the top ten. Sequenced input: blood. The receptors were sampled from a woman of 80 years or more in good health. CDR3s include the opening cysteine and the closing phenylalanine or tryptophan. The order of the fields is J gene, D gene, clone size, V gene, CDR3 protein, CDR3 DNA. A D gene is named only where the DNA matches it firmly. Rows give clone size only sometimes, using once, few, many, or a class for an expanded clone.

J gene: TRBJ2-3; D gene: .; clone size: .; V gene: TRBV6-1; CDR3 protein: CASSETRPDTQYF; CDR3 DNA: TGTGCCAGCAGTGAGACTAGACCGGATACGCAGTATTTT
J gene: TRBJ2-7; D gene: TRBD1; clone size: once; V gene: TRBV4-1; CDR3 protein: CASSQGQGEGYEQYF; CDR3 DNA: TGCGCCAGCAGCCAGGGACAGGGAGAGGGTTACGAGCAGTACTTC
J gene: TRBJ2-5; D gene: .; clone size: many; V gene: TRBV28; CDR3 protein: CASCGTQETQYF; CDR3 DNA: TGTGCCAGCTGTGGGACCCAAGAGACCCAGTACTTC
J gene: TRBJ2-5; D gene: TRBD1; clone size: once; V gene: TRBV12-3/TRBV12-4; CDR3 protein: CASSLRSGSTGEETQYF; CDR3 DNA: TGTGCCAGCAGTTTACGGTCGGGATCGACAGGGGAAGAGACCCAGTACTTC
J gene: TRBJ2-5; D gene: TRBD1; clone size: once; V gene: TRBV12-3/TRBV12-4; CDR3 protein: CASSLGPQGAKRETQYF; CDR3 DNA: TGTGCCAGCAGTTTAGGGCCACAGGGGGCGAAACGGGAGACCCAGTACTTC
J gene: TRBJ2-1; D gene: TRBD1; clone size: few; V gene: TRBV7-2; CDR3 protein: CASAPGQGPYNEQFF; CDR3 DNA: TGTGCCAGCGCGCCGGGACAGGGCCCCTACAATGAGCAGTTCTTC
J gene: TRBJ2-5; D gene: .; clone size: many; V gene: TRBV29-1; CDR3 protein: CSVEDPGRGRETQYF; CDR3 DNA: TGCAGCGTTGAAGATCCCGGGCGGGGAAGAGAGACCCAGTACTTC
J gene: TRBJ2-5; D gene: TRBD2; clone size: .; V gene: TRBV3-1; CDR3 protein: CASSYPPHSLGGETQYF; CDR3 DNA: TGTGCCAGCAGCTACCCACCGCATAGTCTGGGAGGGGAGACCCAGTACTTC
J gene: TRBJ1-2; D gene: .; clone size: .; V gene: TRBV15; CDR3 protein: CATSRVETGPLYGYTF; CDR3 DNA: TGTGCCACCAGCAGAGTAGAAACAGGGCCCCTCTATGGCTACACCTTC
J gene: TRBJ1-1; D gene: TRBD1; clone size: few; V gene: TRBV18; CDR3 protein: CASSPTTRGVTTEAFF; CDR3 DNA: TGTGCCAGCTCACCGACGACCAGGGGGGTGACCACTGAAGCTTTCTTT
J gene: TRBJ2-3; D gene: TRBD2; clone size: many; V gene: TRBV28; CDR3 protein: CASSLAGPTDTQYF; CDR3 DNA: TGTGCCAGCAGTCTAGCGGGACCCACAGATACGCAGTATTTT